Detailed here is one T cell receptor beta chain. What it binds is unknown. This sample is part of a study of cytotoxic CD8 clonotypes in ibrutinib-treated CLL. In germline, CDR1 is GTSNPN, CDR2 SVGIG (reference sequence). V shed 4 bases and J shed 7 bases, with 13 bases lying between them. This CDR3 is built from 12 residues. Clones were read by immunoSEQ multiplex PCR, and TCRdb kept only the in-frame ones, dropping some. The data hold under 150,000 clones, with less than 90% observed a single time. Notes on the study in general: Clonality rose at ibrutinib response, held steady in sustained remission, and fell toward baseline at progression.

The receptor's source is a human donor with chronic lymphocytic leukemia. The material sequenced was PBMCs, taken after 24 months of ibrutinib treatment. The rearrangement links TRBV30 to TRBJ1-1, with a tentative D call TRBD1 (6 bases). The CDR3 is CAWKRQGREAFF. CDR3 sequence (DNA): TGTGCCTGGAAGCGGCAGGGGCGTGAAGCTTTCTTT.